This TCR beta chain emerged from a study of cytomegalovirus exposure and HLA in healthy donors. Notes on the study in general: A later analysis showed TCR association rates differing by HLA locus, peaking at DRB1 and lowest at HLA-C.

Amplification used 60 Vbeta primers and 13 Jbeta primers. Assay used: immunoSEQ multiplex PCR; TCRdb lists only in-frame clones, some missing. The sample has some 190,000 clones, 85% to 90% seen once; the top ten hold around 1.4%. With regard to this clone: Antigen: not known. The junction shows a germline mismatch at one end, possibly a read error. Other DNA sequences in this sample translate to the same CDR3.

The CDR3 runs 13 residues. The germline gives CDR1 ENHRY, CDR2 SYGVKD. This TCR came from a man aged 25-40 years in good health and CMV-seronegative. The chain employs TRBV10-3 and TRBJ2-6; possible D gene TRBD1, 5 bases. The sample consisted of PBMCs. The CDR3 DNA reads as TGTGCCATCAGAGGGGTTGGGGCCAACGTCCTGACCTTC. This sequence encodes CAIRGVGANVLTF.